This T cell receptor (beta chain) was recovered during a study of T cell changes during pregnancy in multiple sclerosis. CDR1 is SGHVS and CDR2 is FQNEAQ in the germline V gene. Between the trimmed V and J ends, which lost 1 base and 9 bases, there was a span of 7 bases. CDR3 length: 11 amino acids. Profiled with immunoSEQ multiplex PCR; TCRdb holds only in-frame clones, not every one. Of about 100,000 clones in the sample, under 95% were seen once. This sequence was found in a female donor with multiple sclerosis, enrolled in a pregnancy study. V gene TRBV7-8 combines with J gene TRBJ2-7; no clear D. The source was peripheral blood, collected after pregnancy. In nucleotides, the CDR3 is TGTGCCAGCAGCTTAGAATCCGTGCAGTACTTC. Its protein is CASSLESVQYF.